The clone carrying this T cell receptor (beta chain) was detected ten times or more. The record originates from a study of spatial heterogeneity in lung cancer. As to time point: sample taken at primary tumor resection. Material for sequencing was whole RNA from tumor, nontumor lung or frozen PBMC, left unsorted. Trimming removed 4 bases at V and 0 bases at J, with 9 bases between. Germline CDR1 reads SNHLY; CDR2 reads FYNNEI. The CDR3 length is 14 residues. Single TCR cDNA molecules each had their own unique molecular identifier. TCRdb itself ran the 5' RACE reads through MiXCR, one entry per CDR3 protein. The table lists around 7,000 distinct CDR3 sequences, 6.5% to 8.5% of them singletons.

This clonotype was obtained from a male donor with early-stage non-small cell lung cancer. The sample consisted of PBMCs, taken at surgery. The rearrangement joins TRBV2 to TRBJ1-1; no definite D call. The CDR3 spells CASSVPKMNTEAFF. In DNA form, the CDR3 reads TGTGCCAGCAGTGTCCCAAAGATGAACACTGAAGCTTTCTTT.